This TCR beta chain stems from a study of T cells in localized non-small cell lung cancer. Study findings and constraints: The study found T cell clonality highest in uninvolved adjacent lung, above tumor. Analysis by sequencing included only one tumor region, so heterogeneity remains possible. Blood T cell density predicted longer survival; adjacent-lung clonality, shorter. For the top 100 tumor clones, a median about 60 also appeared in adjacent lung.

The CDR3 has 17 amino acids. Trimming took off 7 bases at V and 7 bases at J, with 26 bases between the two ends. Germline values: CDR1 LNHDA, CDR2 SQIVND (reference sequence). Concerning this clone itself: Its antigen is undetermined.

Measured with immunoSEQ multiplex PCR; TCRdb has only the in-frame clones, and not every one. Among about 2,600 clones listed, more than 20% were seen once. The gene calls are TRBV19 and TRBJ1-5; TRBD1 might be the D (5 bases). The sequenced sample was normal lung tissue next to the tumor, obtained before any cancer treatment. The receptor was derived from a man between 40 and 75 years old with stage II lung adenocarcinoma. CDR3 sequence (DNA): TGTGCCAGTACTCCTGGCGGCCAGGGAGGATGGAGCCAGCCCCAGCATTTT. This encodes CASTPGGQGGWSQPQHF. The full variable domain, with the rest looked up from reference TRBV19 and TRBJ1-5, is DGGITQSPKYLFRKEGQNVTLSCEQNLNHDAMYWYRQDPGQGLRLIYYSQIVNDFQKGDIAEGYSVSREKKESFPLTVTSAQKNPTAFYLCASTPGGQGGWSQPQHFGDGTRLSIL.